This TCR beta chain was obtained from a study of OX40 agonist ivuxolimab in advanced cancers. Turning to the study itself: Of mixed ages from roughly 23 to 85 and averaging about 60 years, the group was approximately 80% male. The study, taken as a whole, reports: Patients who responded partially at 0.1-3.0 mg/kg showed clonal expansion ranking among the lowest.

Clones were sequenced by immunoSEQ multiplex PCR, and TCRdb holds only the in-frame ones, with some missing. In the table there are 65,000 to 100,000 clones, around 84% of which are singletons. Excluded were patients having autoimmune disease history or systemic immunosuppression. A remark on this clone: Its antigen remains unknown.

This CDR3 is built from 15 residues. CDR1 and CDR2 (germline): SGDLS, YYNGEE. This clonotype was obtained from an adult with an advanced solid tumor such as melanoma, head and neck, liver or kidney cancer. The chain couples TRBV9 to TRBJ2-5; D remains unclear. The J call may be faulty, since TRBJ2-7 better matches the DNA end. Sequencing was performed on CD4+ or CD8+ T cells sorted from blood, taken in a trial of the OX40 agonist ivuxolimab. CDR3 sequence (DNA): TGTGCCAGCAGCGTGTGGAGTTCTCCAAGCCACGAGCAGTACTTC. This gives the protein CASSVWSSPSHEQYF.